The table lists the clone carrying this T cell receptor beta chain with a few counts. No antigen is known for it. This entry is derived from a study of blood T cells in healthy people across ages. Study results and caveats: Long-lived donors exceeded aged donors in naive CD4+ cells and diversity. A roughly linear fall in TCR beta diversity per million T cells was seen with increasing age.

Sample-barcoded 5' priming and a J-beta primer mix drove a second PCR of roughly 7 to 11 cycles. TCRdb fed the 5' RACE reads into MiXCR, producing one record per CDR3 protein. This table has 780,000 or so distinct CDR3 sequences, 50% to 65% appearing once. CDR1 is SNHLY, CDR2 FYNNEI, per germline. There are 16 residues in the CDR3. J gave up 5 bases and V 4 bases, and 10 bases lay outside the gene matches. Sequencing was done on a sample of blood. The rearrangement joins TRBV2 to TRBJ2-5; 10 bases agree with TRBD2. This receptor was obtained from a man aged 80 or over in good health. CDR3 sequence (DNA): TGTGCCAGCAGTGGGACTAGCGGCGCCGGCGGCGAGACCCAGTACTTC. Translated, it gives CASSGTSGAGGETQYF.